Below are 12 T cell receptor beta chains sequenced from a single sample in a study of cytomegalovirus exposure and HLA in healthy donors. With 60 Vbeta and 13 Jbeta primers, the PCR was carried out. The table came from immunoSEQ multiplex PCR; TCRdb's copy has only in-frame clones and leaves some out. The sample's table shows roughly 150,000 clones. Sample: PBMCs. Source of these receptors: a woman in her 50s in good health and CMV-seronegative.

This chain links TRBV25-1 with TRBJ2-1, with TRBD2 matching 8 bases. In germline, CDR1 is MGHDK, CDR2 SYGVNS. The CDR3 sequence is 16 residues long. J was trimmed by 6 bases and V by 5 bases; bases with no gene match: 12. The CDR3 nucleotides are TGTGCCAGCAGTCAAACGGGGGGGCCTAGGTTCAATGAGCAGTTCTTC. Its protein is CASSQTGGPRFNEQFF.

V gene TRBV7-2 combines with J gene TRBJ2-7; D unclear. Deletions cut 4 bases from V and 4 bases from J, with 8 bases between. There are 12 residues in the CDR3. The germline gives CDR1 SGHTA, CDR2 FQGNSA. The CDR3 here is CASSSPLYEQYF. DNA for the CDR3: TGTGCCAGCAGCTCCCCCTTATACGAGCAGTACTTC.

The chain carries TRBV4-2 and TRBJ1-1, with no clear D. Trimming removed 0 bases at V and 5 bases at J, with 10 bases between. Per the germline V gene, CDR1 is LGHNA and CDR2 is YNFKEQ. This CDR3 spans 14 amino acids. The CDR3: CASSQDGEGTEAFF. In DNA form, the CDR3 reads TGTGCCAGCAGCCAAGACGGCGAGGGAACTGAAGCTTTCTTT.

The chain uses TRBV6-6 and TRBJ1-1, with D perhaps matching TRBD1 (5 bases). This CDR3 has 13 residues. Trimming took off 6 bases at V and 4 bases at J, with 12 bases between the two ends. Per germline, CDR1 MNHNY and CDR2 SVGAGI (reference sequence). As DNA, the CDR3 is TGTGCCAGCAGATCACAGGAGACCACTGAAGCTTTCTTT. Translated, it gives CASRSQETTEAFF.

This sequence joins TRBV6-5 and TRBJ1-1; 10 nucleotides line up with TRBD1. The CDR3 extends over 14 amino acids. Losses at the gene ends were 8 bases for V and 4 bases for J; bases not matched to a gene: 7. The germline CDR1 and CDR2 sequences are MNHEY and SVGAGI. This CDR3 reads CASHRGTGVTEAFF. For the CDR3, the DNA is TGTGCCAGCCATCGCGGGACAGGGGTCACTGAAGCTTTCTTT.

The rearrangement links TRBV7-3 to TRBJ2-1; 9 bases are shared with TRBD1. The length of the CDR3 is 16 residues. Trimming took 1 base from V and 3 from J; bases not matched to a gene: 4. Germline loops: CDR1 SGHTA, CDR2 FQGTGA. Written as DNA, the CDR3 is TGTGCCAGCAGCTTAAGGGGGACAGGGCTCTACAATGAGCAGTTCTTC. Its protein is CASSLRGTGLYNEQFF.

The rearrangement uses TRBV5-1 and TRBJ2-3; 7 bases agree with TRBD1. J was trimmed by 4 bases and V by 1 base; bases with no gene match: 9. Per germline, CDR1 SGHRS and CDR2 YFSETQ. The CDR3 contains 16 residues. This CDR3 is CASSLRLTGPPDTQYF. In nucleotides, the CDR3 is TGCGCCAGCAGCTTGCGTTTGACAGGGCCCCCAGATACGCAGTATTTT.

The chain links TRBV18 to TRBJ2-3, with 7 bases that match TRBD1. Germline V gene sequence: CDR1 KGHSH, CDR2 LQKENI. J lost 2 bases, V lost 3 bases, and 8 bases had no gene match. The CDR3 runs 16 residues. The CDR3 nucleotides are TGTGCCAGCTCACCCCTGGGACAGCACGACACAGATACGCAGTATTTT. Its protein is CASSPLGQHDTDTQYF.

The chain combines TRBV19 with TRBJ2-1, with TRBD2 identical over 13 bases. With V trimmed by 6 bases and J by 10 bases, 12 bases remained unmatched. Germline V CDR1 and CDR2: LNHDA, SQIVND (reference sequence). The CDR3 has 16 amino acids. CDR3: CASSRPTSGGPGEQFF. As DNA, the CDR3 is TGTGCCAGTAGCCGTCCGACTAGCGGGGGGCCAGGGGAGCAGTTCTTC.

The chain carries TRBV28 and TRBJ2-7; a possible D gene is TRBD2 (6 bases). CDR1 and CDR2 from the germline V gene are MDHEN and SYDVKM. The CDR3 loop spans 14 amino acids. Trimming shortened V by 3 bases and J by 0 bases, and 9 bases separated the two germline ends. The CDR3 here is CASSLGRSSYEQYF. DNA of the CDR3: TGTGCCAGCAGTTTGGGGAGGAGCTCCTACGAGCAGTACTTC.

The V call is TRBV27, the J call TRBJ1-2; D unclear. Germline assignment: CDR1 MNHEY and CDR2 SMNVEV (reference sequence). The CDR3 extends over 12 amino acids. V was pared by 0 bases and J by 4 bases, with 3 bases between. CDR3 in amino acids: CASSLSGYGYTF. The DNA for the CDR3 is TGTGCCAGCAGTTTATCCGGCTATGGCTACACCTTC.

As DNA, the CDR3 is TGTGCCAGCTCCCCGGAGGCGGAGGGCTACACCTTC. This translates into CASSPEAEGYTF. The chain combines TRBV18 with TRBJ1-2; D is ambiguous. Trimming shortened V by 6 bases and J by 8 bases, and 13 bases separated the two germline ends. Germline CDR1 is KGHSH and CDR2 is LQKENI. The CDR3 totals 12 residues.